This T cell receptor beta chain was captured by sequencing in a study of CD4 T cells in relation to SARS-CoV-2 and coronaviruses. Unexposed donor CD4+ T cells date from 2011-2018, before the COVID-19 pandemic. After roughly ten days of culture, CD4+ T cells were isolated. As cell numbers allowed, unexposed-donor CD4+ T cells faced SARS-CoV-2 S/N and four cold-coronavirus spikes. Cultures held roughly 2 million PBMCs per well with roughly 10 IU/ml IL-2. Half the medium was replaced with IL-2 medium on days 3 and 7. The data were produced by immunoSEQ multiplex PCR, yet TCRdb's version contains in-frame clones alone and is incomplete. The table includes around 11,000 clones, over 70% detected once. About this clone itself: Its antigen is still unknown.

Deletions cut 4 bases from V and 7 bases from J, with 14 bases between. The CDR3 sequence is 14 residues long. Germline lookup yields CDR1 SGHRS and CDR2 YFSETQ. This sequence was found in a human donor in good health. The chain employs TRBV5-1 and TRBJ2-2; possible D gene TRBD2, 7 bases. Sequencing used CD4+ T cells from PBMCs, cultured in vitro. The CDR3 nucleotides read TGCGCCAGCAGCGGGGGGGCCGGAGGCGGGGAGCTGTTTTTT. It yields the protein CASSGGAGGGELFF.